This is a list of T cell receptor beta chains from one sample in a study of blood T cell repertoires in COVID-19. The repertoire was sequenced with immunoSEQ multiplex PCR; TCRdb's copy has only in-frame clones and lacks some. In the table there are more than 50,000 clones, about nine tenths of which are singletons. The source material was peripheral blood. The receptor set was obtained from a human donor in a cohort sampled during active COVID-19. Each CDR3 is given with its conserved first and last residue. A D gene is named only where the DNA matches it firmly. Clone size is shown for a subset of rows, as once, few, many or a class of expanded clone.

d_gene	abundance	j_gene	v_gene	CDR3aa	CDR3nt
TRBD1	-	TRBJ2-7	TRBV18	CASSPTTGTGGEQYF	TGTGCCAGCTCACCGACCACCGGGACAGGGGGCGAGCAGTACTTC
-	-	TRBJ1-2	TRBV29-1	CSVEDLGANYGYTF	TGCAGCGTTGAAGATCTAGGAGCTAACTATGGCTACACCTTC
TRBD1	-	TRBJ1-5	TRBV4-1	CASSQEFPGQGVDQPQHF	TGCGCCAGCAGCCAAGAATTTCCGGGACAGGGGGTTGATCAGCCCCAGCATTTT
TRBD1	few	TRBJ2-1	TRBV27	CASSFRDRGTEQFF	TGTGCCAGCAGTTTCCGGGACAGGGGAACTGAGCAGTTCTTC
TRBD1	-	TRBJ2-2	TRBV4-1	CASSQGGQGRNTGELFF	TGCGCCAGCAGCCAAGGGGGACAGGGGCGTAACACCGGGGAGCTGTTTTTT
TRBD1	-	TRBJ1-4	TRBV28	CASSGGADEKLFF	TGTGCCAGTTCAGGGGGCGCGGATGAAAAACTGTTTTTT
-	-	TRBJ1-4	TRBV5-1	CASSLAGNGEKLFF	TGCGCCAGCAGCTTGGCGGGGAACGGTGAAAAACTGTTTTTT
TRBD2	-	TRBJ2-1	TRBV11-3	CASSRGLAGYNEQFF	TGTGCCAGCAGCCGGGGACTAGCGGGCTACAATGAGCAGTTCTTC
TRBD1	-	TRBJ2-7	TRBV28	CASSSSTGVSYEQYF	TGTGCCAGCAGTTCATCGACAGGGGTGTCCTACGAGCAGTACTTC
-	-	TRBJ1-5	TRBV7-3	CASSLFRGQPQHF	TGTGCCAGCAGCTTATTCCGGGGTCAGCCCCAGCATTTT
TRBD1	-	TRBJ1-4	TRBV3-1/TRBV3-2	CASTALQGAMGKTVF	TGTGCCAGCACAGCCTTACAGGGGGCGATGGGAAAAACTGTTTTT
TRBD2	-	TRBJ2-7	TRBV7-2	CASSLEASGRAGQYF	TGTGCCAGCAGCTTAGAGGCTAGCGGGAGGGCAGGGCAGTACTTC
TRBD2	-	TRBJ2-2	TRBV2	CASKGLAGTGELFF	TGTGCCAGCAAGGGACTAGCCGGCACCGGGGAGCTGTTTTTT
TRBD2	-	TRBJ2-6	TRBV5-1	CASSRDYSGANVLTF	TGCGCCAGCAGTCGGGACTACTCTGGGGCCAACGTCCTGACTTTC
-	-	TRBJ2-7	TRBV18	CASSPRTGTKIYEQYF	TGTGCCAGCTCACCAAGAACCGGGACAAAGATCTACGAGCAGTACTTC
-	-	TRBJ2-3	TRBV6-5	CASSRRGRTDTQYF	TGTGCCAGCAGTAGGAGGGGGCGCACAGATACGCAGTATTTT
-	-	TRBJ2-1	TRBV7-9	CASSLTRNRPISSYNEQFF	TGTGCCAGCAGCTTAACTCGGAACAGACCAATTTCCTCCTACAATGAGCAGTTCTTC
-	-	TRBJ2-7	TRBV6-5	CASSYLAEQPSYEQYF	TGTGCCAGCAGTTACTTGGCGGAGCAACCCTCCTACGAGCAGTACTTC
TRBD2	once	TRBJ2-3	TRBV29-1	CSVLTSGSWGTDTQYF	TGCAGCGTTCTGACTAGCGGGAGTTGGGGCACAGATACGCAGTATTTT
-	few	TRBJ1-6	TRBV11-2	CASSLDSQVSPLHF	TGTGCCAGCAGCTTAGACTCACAGGTCTCACCCCTCCACTTT
-	once	TRBJ1-1	TRBV28	CASSYLDQGTEAFF	TGTGCCAGCAGTTACCTGGATCAGGGGACTGAAGCTTTCTTT
-	-	TRBJ2-5	TRBV5-1	CASSLGPGQETQYF	TGCGCCAGCAGCTTGGGGCCGGGTCAGGAGACCCAGTACTTC
-	-	TRBJ2-2	TRBV9	CASSPEAGTTGELFF	TGTGCCAGCAGCCCCGAGGCGGGTACTACCGGGGAGCTGTTTTTT
TRBD1	-	TRBJ2-1	TRBV19	CAIGQGEYNEQFF	TGTGCCATCGGACAGGGAGAATACAATGAGCAGTTCTTC
TRBD2	-	TRBJ2-2	TRBV9	CASSAWPGLAGARTPGELFF	TGTGCCAGCAGCGCCTGGCCGGGACTAGCGGGAGCGAGGACTCCCGGGGAGCTGTTTTTT
TRBD2	-	TRBJ2-1	TRBV4-2	CASSQNLGGGYNEQFF	TGTGCCAGCAGCCAAAATCTCGGGGGGGGTTACAATGAGCAGTTCTTC
-	-	TRBJ1-2	TRBV4-3	CASSAAGTKDGGYGYTF	TGCGCCAGCAGCGCAGCCGGGACAAAGGATGGTGGCTATGGCTACACCTTC
-	-	TRBJ2-7	TRBV7-6	CASSSRATGGEQYF	TGTGCCAGCAGCTCCCGGGCCACTGGAGGGGAGCAGTACTTC
TRBD1	medium-sized	TRBJ2-5	TRBV5-1	CASSLGGQGIEETQYF	TGCGCCAGCAGCTTGGGGGGACAGGGAATAGAAGAGACCCAGTACTTC
-	-	TRBJ1-2	TRBV18	CASSPPGRNYGYTF	TGTGCCAGCTCACCACCAGGCAGGAACTATGGCTACACCTTC
-	-	TRBJ2-3	TRBV7-8	CASSLGGGTTDTQYF	TGTGCCAGCAGCTTAGGGGGCGGGACGACAGATACGCAGTATTTT
TRBD2	-	TRBJ2-1	TRBV5-1	CASRGAYSGSFYNEQFF	TGCGCCAGCAGGGGGGCTTATAGCGGGAGTTTTTACAATGAGCAGTTCTTC
-	-	TRBJ2-2	TRBV5-1	CASSSPRGRNTGELFF	TGCGCCAGCAGCTCCCCGCGGGGGCGCAACACCGGGGAGCTGTTTTTT
TRBD2	-	TRBJ2-5	TRBV5-4	CASSPRGSGRAQETQYF	TGTGCCAGCAGCCCACGAGGTAGCGGGAGGGCCCAAGAGACCCAGTACTTC
-	-	TRBJ2-5	TRBV23-1	CASSQYGQTQETQYF	TGCGCCAGCAGTCAATACGGACAAACCCAAGAGACCCAGTACTTC
-	-	TRBJ2-5	TRBV11-3	CASGQGKQETQYF	TGTGCCAGCGGGCAGGGTAAACAAGAGACCCAGTACTTC
TRBD2	-	TRBJ2-7	TRBV5-1	CASSLAVASGSISYEQYF	TGCGCCAGCAGCTTGGCAGTTGCTAGCGGGAGCATCTCCTACGAGCAGTACTTC
-	-	TRBJ1-2	TRBV29-1	CSVGVGGYGYTF	TGCAGCGTTGGAGTGGGAGGCTATGGCTACACCTTC
-	-	TRBJ2-7	TRBV28	CASRHSAISYEQYF	TGTGCCAGCAGACATAGCGCAATCTCCTACGAGCAGTACTTC
-	-	TRBJ1-6	TRBV3-1/TRBV3-2	CASSQSVAITLSSYNSPLHF	TGTGCCAGCAGCCAAAGCGTTGCCATAACCCTGAGCTCCTATAATTCACCCCTCCACTTT
TRBD2	-	TRBJ2-7	TRBV2	CASNPGLAELEQYF	TGTGCCAGTAACCCGGGACTAGCGGAGTTGGAGCAGTACTTC
-	-	TRBJ1-2	TRBV19	CASSIGDRTHYGYTF	TGTGCCAGTAGTATAGGAGACAGAACCCACTATGGCTACACCTTC
TRBD2	-	TRBJ2-5	TRBV7-3	CASSPGGGLKETQYF	TGTGCCAGCAGCCCCGGGGGGGGGCTGAAGGAGACCCAGTACTTC
TRBD1	-	TRBJ1-6	TRBV28	CASSFPGGLYNSPLHF	TGTGCCAGCAGTTTCCCAGGGGGCTTGTATAATTCACCCCTCCACTTT
TRBD1	-	TRBJ2-5	TRBV5-1	CASSRSGQGEETQYF	TGCGCCAGCAGCCGCAGTGGACAGGGGGAAGAGACCCAGTACTTC
-	-	TRBJ1-1	TRBV28	CASSLVAGMNTEAFF	TGTGCCAGCAGTTTAGTAGCCGGCATGAACACTGAAGCTTTCTTT
TRBD2	-	TRBJ2-1	TRBV28	CASRLMTSGSHNEQFF	TGTGCCAGCAGGCTGATGACTAGCGGGAGTCACAATGAGCAGTTCTTC
TRBD1	-	TRBJ1-6	TRBV3-1/TRBV3-2	CASSPTAGGNSPLHF	TGTGCCAGCAGCCCTACGGCAGGGGGGAATTCACCCCTCCACTTT
-	-	TRBJ2-3	TRBV5-1	CASKGPGSSTDTQYF	TGCGCCAGCAAAGGACCGGGATCTAGCACAGATACGCAGTATTTT
TRBD1	-	TRBJ1-1	TRBV4-3	CASSQYRGNTEAFF	TGCGCCAGCAGCCAATACAGGGGGAACACTGAAGCTTTCTTT
-	few	TRBJ1-2	TRBV19	CASSIGRFYGYTF	TGTGCCAGTAGTATCGGGAGGTTCTATGGCTACACCTTC
-	-	TRBJ1-2	TRBV24-1	CATSDTDYQSYGYTF	TGTGCCACCAGTGACACGGACTACCAATCATATGGCTACACCTTC
TRBD2	-	TRBJ2-1	TRBV6-6	CASSYGTSAHNEQFF	TGTGCCAGCAGTTACGGGACTAGTGCCCACAATGAGCAGTTCTTC
TRBD1	-	TRBJ1-5	TRBV5-5	CASSLTGGGGPSNQPQHF	TGTGCCAGCAGCCTGACAGGGGGCGGGGGACCTAGCAATCAGCCCCAGCATTTT
-	-	TRBJ2-7	TRBV7-2	CASSLAGGTGPYEQYF	TGTGCCAGCAGCTTAGCCGGAGGAACCGGGCCCTACGAGCAGTACTTC
TRBD2	once	TRBJ2-7	TRBV19	CASSRTSGKGYYEQYF	TGTGCCAGTAGTAGGACTAGCGGAAAGGGGTACTACGAGCAGTACTTC
-	once	TRBJ2-1	TRBV28	CASPPSGRTNNEQFF	TGTGCCTCCCCTCCCAGCGGGCGTACAAACAATGAGCAGTTCTTC